The rows below give T cell receptor beta chains drawn from one sample of a study of CD8 T cells in Susac syndrome. TCRdb re-analysed the immunoSEQ multiplex PCR reads in MiXCR, keeping a single row per CDR3 protein. The sample consists of about 180,000 distinct CDR3 sequences, just under 95% of them appearing once. Material: CD4+ T cells from PBMCs. These receptors came from a human donor with Susac syndrome. Each CDR3 is given with its conserved first and last residue.

j_gene | v_gene | len | CDR3aa
TRBJ2-5 | TRBV4-3 | 14 | CASSQNRGGETQYF
TRBJ1-5 | TRBV20-1 | 14 | CSAYDRLSNQPQHF
TRBJ2-5 | TRBV12-3/TRBV12-4 | 12 | CASSPGARTQYF
TRBJ2-1 | TRBV6-5 | 14 | CASRPSPSYNEQFF
TRBJ2-1 | TRBV7-9 | 16 | CASSTTSGGGYNEQFF
TRBJ2-5 | TRBV28 | 18 | CASTHIWPSGREGETQYF
TRBJ2-1 | TRBV18 | 15 | CASSPQVAGYNEQFF
TRBJ1-5 | TRBV4-2 | 15 | CASSQDGEGNQPQHF
TRBJ2-7 | TRBV28 | 14 | CASSPLGLAHEQYF
TRBJ2-2 | TRBV5-1 | 14 | CASSRDSHAGELFF
TRBJ2-7 | TRBV28 | 14 | CATLRRGSSYEQYF
TRBJ1-6 | TRBV4-1 | 17 | CASSQRMQSLNNSPLHF
TRBJ2-1 | TRBV28 | 13 | CASSFSRREEQFF
TRBJ2-7 | TRBV7-9 | 17 | CASSLPSGTGESYEQYF
TRBJ2-1 | TRBV30 | 14 | CAGKKGSSYNEQFF